This T cell receptor beta chain was sequenced during a study of T cell responses to AZD1222 COVID-19 vaccine. For the study at large: Pooling was applied to second doses at about 4 or about 12 weeks.

Study findings and constraints: Clonal diversity was possibly underestimated; the donors were predominantly white British and more often female.

Germline lookup yields CDR1 MNHEY and CDR2 SVGEGT. This CDR3 is built from 13 residues. Trimming removed 4 bases at V and 0 bases at J, with 6 bases between. TCRdb's copy holds only in-frame clones and misses some; the assay was immunoSEQ multiplex PCR. The sample consists of approximately 88,000 clones, about 90% of them appearing once. As for this clone: Its specificity is unknown.

This sequence joins TRBV6-2 or TRBV6-3 and TRBJ1-1; the D is unclear. The specimen was peripheral blood, collected on day 0 of AZD1222 vaccination. This receptor was identified in an adult in good health. The CDR3 bases are TGTGCCAGCAGTTTGGGCATGAACACTGAAGCTTTCTTT. Protein product: CASSLGMNTEAFF.